Listed below are T cell receptor beta chains from one sample, sequenced in a study of blood T cell repertoires in COVID-19. Sequencing used immunoSEQ multiplex PCR; TCRdb keeps in-frame clones, though not all of them. The sample contains about 180,000 clones, roughly 84% of which appear only once. The specimen was peripheral blood. The receptors were gathered from a person between 70 and 80 years old with COVID-19, enrolled during active disease. Both conserved end residues are part of each CDR3. The D gene is left open where the match is weak. Clone size is stated in some rows and not others, as once, few, many or a class when expanded.

abundance | d_gene | len | j_gene | v_gene | CDR3aa | CDR3nt
few | - | 14 | TRBJ2-1 | TRBV15 | CATSRDIGADEQFF | TGTGCCACCAGCAGAGATATAGGGGCGGATGAGCAGTTCTTC
- | - | 14 | TRBJ1-4 | TRBV21-1 | CASSKGGGWEKLFF | TGTGCCAGCAGCAAAGGAGGGGGTTGGGAAAAACTGTTTTTT
once | - | 15 | TRBJ2-7 | TRBV6-1 | CASSEERDTTYEQYF | TGTGCCAGCAGCGAAGAGCGGGACACTACCTACGAGCAGTACTTC
- | - | 16 | TRBJ1-5 | TRBV6-5 | CASSSGTPISNQPQHF | TGTGCCAGCAGTTCAGGGACACCAATTAGCAATCAGCCCCAGCATTTT
few | - | 12 | TRBJ2-2 | TRBV28 | CASRRRTGELFF | TGTGCCAGCAGGCGCCGTACCGGGGAGCTGTTTTTT
- | - | 12 | TRBJ1-6 | TRBV12-3/TRBV12-4 | CASSFRNSPLHF | TGTGCCAGCAGTTTCAGAAATTCACCCCTCCACTTT
- | TRBD2 | 14 | TRBJ2-7 | TRBV29-1 | CSARVLAGGYEQYF | TGCAGCGCCAGAGTACTAGCGGGAGGTTACGAGCAGTACTTC
- | - | 16 | TRBJ2-2 | TRBV4-3 | CASSQREQGPPGELFF | TGCGCCAGCAGCCAGAGGGAACAGGGCCCGCCCGGGGAGCTGTTTTTT
- | - | 15 | TRBJ2-7 | TRBV5-1 | CASRPLLTGSYEQYF | TGCGCCAGCAGACCTCTGTTAACTGGTTCCTACGAGCAGTACTTC
- | - | 13 | TRBJ2-3 | TRBV3-1/TRBV3-2 | CASRTRGTDTQYF | TGTGCCAGCAGGACCCGGGGCACAGATACGCAGTATTTT
few | TRBD1 | 14 | TRBJ1-1 | TRBV2 | CASSLTGSFAEAFF | TGTGCCAGCAGCTTGACAGGGTCATTTGCTGAAGCTTTCTTT
- | - | 12 | TRBJ2-7 | TRBV12-3/TRBV12-4 | CASSFGGGEQYF | TGTGCCAGCAGTTTTGGGGGCGGCGAGCAGTACTTC
once | - | 15 | TRBJ1-1 | TRBV14 | CASSQVSGVDTEAFF | TGTGCCAGCAGCCAAGTGTCAGGGGTGGACACTGAAGCTTTCTTT
- | - | 13 | TRBJ1-2 | TRBV5-1 | CASSLRRDYGYTF | TGCGCCAGCAGCTTGCGCCGGGACTATGGCTACACCTTC
- | TRBD2 | 21 | TRBJ2-4 | TRBV12-5 | CASDGTSGGATPTLAKNIQYF | TGTGCTAGTGACGGGACTAGCGGGGGGGCCACGCCAACTCTAGCCAAAAACATTCAGTACTTC
- | TRBD2 | 19 | TRBJ2-6 | TRBV3-1/TRBV3-2 | CASSQRWVGRSSGANVLTF | TGTGCCAGCAGCCAAAGGTGGGTCGGGAGGAGCTCTGGGGCCAACGTCCTGACTTTC
- | TRBD2 | 14 | TRBJ2-3 | TRBV7-3 | CASSSGLAPDTQYF | TGTGCCAGCAGCTCCGGACTAGCGCCAGATACGCAGTATTTT
- | TRBD1 | 15 | TRBJ1-5 | TRBV18 | CASSPPGQGTGPQHF | TGTGCCAGCTCACCACCGGGACAGGGGACCGGGCCCCAGCATTTT
- | - | 15 | TRBJ2-7 | TRBV6-2/TRBV6-3 | CASSRSRTGTYEQYF | TGTGCCAGCAGCAGAAGCCGGACTGGGACCTACGAGCAGTACTTC
- | - | 14 | TRBJ2-5 | TRBV11-2 | CASTRNSLQETQYF | TGTGCCAGCACCCGAAATTCACTCCAAGAGACCCAGTACTTC
- | - | 14 | TRBJ1-6 | TRBV18 | CASSPVENNSPLHF | TGTGCCAGCTCACCCGTCGAGAATAATTCACCCCTCCACTTT
- | TRBD1 | 17 | TRBJ2-2 | TRBV5-3 | CARSQGPGGAEGGELFF | TGTGCCAGAAGCCAGGGTCCAGGGGGCGCTGAAGGCGGGGAGCTGTTTTTT
- | TRBD1 | 16 | TRBJ1-2 | TRBV28 | CASSPTYRGVGYGYTF | TGTGCCAGCAGTCCAACCTACAGGGGGGTGGGCTATGGCTACACCTTC
- | TRBD1 | 13 | TRBJ2-7 | TRBV11-2 | CASSLVGTVEQYF | TGTGCCAGCAGCTTAGTGGGGACAGTAGAGCAGTACTTC
- | - | 13 | TRBJ1-4 | TRBV28 | CASTTPGDEKLFF | TGTGCCAGCACGACCCCGGGGGACGAAAAACTGTTTTTT
- | - | 13 | TRBJ2-1 | TRBV3-1/TRBV3-2 | CASSLRQAREQFF | TGTGCCAGCAGCCTAAGACAGGCCCGGGAGCAGTTCTTC
- | - | 13 | TRBJ2-2 | TRBV7-9 | CASSLSPSKELFF | TGTGCCAGCAGCTTAAGTCCGAGCAAGGAGCTGTTTTTT
- | - | 14 | TRBJ2-1 | TRBV11-3 | CASSPPTDSNEQFF | TGTGCCAGCAGCCCCCCAACGGACAGTAATGAGCAGTTCTTC
few | - | 13 | TRBJ2-7 | TRBV6-5 | CATSGGRGYEQYF | TGTGCCACCTCTGGGGGCAGGGGATACGAGCAGTACTTC
few | - | 11 | TRBJ2-7 | TRBV11-2 | CASSNRLEQYF | TGTGCCAGCTCAAACAGGCTTGAGCAGTACTTC
- | - | 14 | TRBJ2-7 | TRBV14 | CASSQRTHRGGQYF | TGTGCCAGCAGCCAAAGGACTCACAGAGGCGGGCAGTACTTC
- | TRBD1 | 16 | TRBJ2-1 | TRBV10-1 | CASSERSDRVYNEQFF | TGCGCCAGCAGTGAGCGATCGGACAGGGTGTACAATGAGCAGTTCTTC
- | - | 16 | TRBJ1-5 | TRBV2 | CASSMGTSDSNQPQHF | TGTGCCAGCAGTATGGGGACTTCCGATAGCAATCAGCCCCAGCATTTT
- | - | 14 | TRBJ2-7 | TRBV6-2/TRBV6-3 | CASSMNEERYEQYF | TGTGCCAGCAGCATGAACGAGGAGAGGTACGAGCAGTACTTC